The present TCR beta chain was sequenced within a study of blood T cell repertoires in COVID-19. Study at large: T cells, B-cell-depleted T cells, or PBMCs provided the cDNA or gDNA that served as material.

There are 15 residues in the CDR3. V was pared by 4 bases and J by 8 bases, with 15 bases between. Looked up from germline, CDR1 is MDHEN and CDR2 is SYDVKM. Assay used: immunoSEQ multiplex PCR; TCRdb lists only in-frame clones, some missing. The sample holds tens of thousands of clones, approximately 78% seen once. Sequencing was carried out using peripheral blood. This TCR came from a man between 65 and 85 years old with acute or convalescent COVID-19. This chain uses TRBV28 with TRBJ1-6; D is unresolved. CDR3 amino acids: CASSSPAGGYSPLHF. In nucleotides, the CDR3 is TGTGCCAGCAGTTCCCCAGCGGGTGGGTATTCACCCCTCCACTTT.